The 18 T cell receptor beta chains below all came from one sample that was sequenced in a study of T-cell memory formation after mild COVID-19. TCRdb re-derived calls from the 5' RACE reads in MiXCR, one entry per CDR3 protein. The sample carries hundreds of thousands of distinct CDR3 sequences, roughly 16% recorded once. The sequencing sample was made of PBMCs or a T cell subset sorted from them (not recorded which). The receptors come from a man between 18 and 35 years old who had mild COVID-19 (a few samples of this study predate the infection). Cell type and time point are not known.

V is TRBV28 and J is TRBJ1-6; D gene uncertain. V shed 7 bases and J shed 1 base, with 8 bases lying between them. The CDR3 consists of 14 residues. The germline V gene has CDR1 MDHEN and CDR2 SYDVKM. CDR3 nucleotides: TGTGCCAGCATGGAGGGATCCTATAATTCACCCCTCCACTTT. Its protein product is CASMEGSYNSPLHF.

This clonotype was recorded a few times. The chain is built from TRBV20-1 and TRBJ1-2; maybe TRBD1 (6 bases). This CDR3 region has 15 residues. Trimming cost V 4 bases and J 3 bases, with 18 bases left between them. The V gene's germline CDR1 is DFQATT and CDR2 SNEGSKA (reference sequence). The CDR3 here is CSATDRLSPHYGYTF. The DNA for the CDR3 is TGCAGTGCTACCGACAGGCTTAGTCCTCACTATGGCTACACCTTC.

The chain links TRBV29-1 to TRBJ2-5, with D possibly being TRBD1 or TRBD2 (5 bases each). Trimming cost V 4 bases and J 3 bases, with 15 bases left between them. CDR1 and CDR2 from the germline V gene are SQVTM and ANQGSEA. The CDR3 runs to 14 residues. CDR3 DNA: TGCAGCGTTGTACCCCGACAGACTAAAGAGACCCAGTACTTC. Translated: CSVVPRQTKETQYF.

The CDR3 DNA sequence: TGCGCCAGCAGGTCCGGGACTAACTTAGGCAATGAGCAGTTCTTC. This codes for CASRSGTNLGNEQFF. The rearrangement links TRBV5-1 to TRBJ2-1; 7 bases are a match to TRBD2. CDR3 length equals 15 residues. CDR1 is SGHRS and CDR2 is YFSETQ in the germline V gene. J lost 6 bases, V lost 5 bases, and 11 bases had no gene match.

The gene calls are TRBV6-5 and TRBJ2-1; D unresolved. CDR3 length equals 13 residues. V was cut by 6 bases and J by 12 bases, with 18 bases left in between. Per the germline V gene, CDR1 is MNHEY and CDR2 is SVGAGI. In DNA, the CDR3 is TGTGCCAGCAGCCCCTTGGGTGCCTCTGGGCAGTTCTTC. It specifies CASSPLGASGQFF.

This clonotype has a handful of counts. The CDR3 DNA sequence: TGTGCCAGCAGGGCGACTAGCGACTCCTACAATGAGCAGTTCTTC. It specifies CASRATSDSYNEQFF. The genes are TRBV7-3 and TRBJ2-1, with 8 bases matching TRBD2. The V gene's germline CDR1 is SGHTA and CDR2 FQGTGA. After removal of 6 bases from V and 0 bases from J, the junction contained 4 bases not matched to a gene. The CDR3 contains 15 residues.

V gene TRBV29-1 combines with J gene TRBJ2-2; possibly TRBD2 for D (6 bases). The CDR3 runs to 16 residues. With 1 base removed from V and 5 bases from J, the gap between germline ends came to 17 bases. Germline-derived CDR1 and CDR2 are SQVTM and ANQGSEA. In DNA, the CDR3 is TGCAGCGTTGAAGCAGGACGGGGGTCTTGGACCGGGGAGCTGTTTTTT. Protein sequence: CSVEAGRGSWTGELFF.

This clonotype came up a few times. The chain recombines TRBV12-3 or TRBV12-4 with TRBJ2-5; TRBD1 matches 8 bases. This CDR3 has 14 residues. The V and J ends lost 4 bases and 5 bases, in that order; junction bases with no gene match: 6. The CDR3 loop reads CASSSRTGTETQYF. The CDR3 bases are TGTGCCAGCAGTTCCCGGACAGGGACCGAGACCCAGTACTTC.

The rearrangement joins TRBV2 to TRBJ2-3; 13 bases agree with TRBD2. The CDR3 consists of 14 residues. From germline, CDR1 is SNHLY and CDR2 FYNNEI. V was clipped by 7 bases and J by 6 bases; unmatched bases: 4. CDR3 amino acids: CASTGTSGADTQYF. CDR3 nucleotides: TGTGCCAGCACCGGGACTAGCGGGGCGGATACGCAGTATTTT.

V usage is TRBV29-1 and J usage is TRBJ1-5; TRBD1 matches 10 bases. Germline V gene lookup returns CDR1 SQVTM and CDR2 ANQGSEA. The V and J ends lost 6 bases and 6 bases, in that order; junction bases with no gene match: 5. CDR3 length: 13 amino acids. The CDR3 coding sequence is TGCAGCGTGGGACAGGGGTTAGGTCAGCCCCAGCATTTT. This encodes CSVGQGLGQPQHF.

This chain joins TRBV18 and TRBJ2-5; weak D call: TRBD1 (5 bases). The V end was cut by 3 bases, the J end by 1 base, with 15 bases between. The CDR3 has 16 amino acids. Germline V gene lookup returns CDR1 KGHSH and CDR2 LQKENI. CDR3 sequence: CASSPAPLTAQETQYF. The CDR3 bases are TGTGCCAGCTCACCGGCCCCCTTGACAGCCCAAGAGACCCAGTACTTC. Full variable domain (rest looked up from reference TRBV18 and TRBJ2-5): NAGVMQNPRHLVRRRGQEARLRCSPMKGHSHVYWYRQLPEEGLKFMVYLQKENIIDESGMPKERFSAEFPKEGPSILRIQQVVRGDSAAYFCASSPAPLTAQETQYFGPGTRLLVL.

This clonotype was observed a few times. This chain uses TRBV20-1 with TRBJ1-5; D remains ambiguous. Trimming stripped 7 bases from V and 2 bases from J, with 9 bases between. The CDR3 contains 12 residues. Per germline, CDR1 DFQATT and CDR2 SNEGSKA (reference sequence). CDR3 in amino acids: CSVRDRNQPQHF. Written as DNA, the CDR3 is TGCAGTGTTAGGGATCGCAATCAGCCCCAGCATTTT.

V is TRBV7-9 and J is TRBJ1-1; D is unclear. Germline V gives CDR1 SEHNR, CDR2 FQNEAQ (reference sequence). V lost 4 bases to trimming and J lost 7 bases, with 13 bases between them. The CDR3 is made up of 13 amino acids. CDR3 region: CASSSGGNLEAFF. The CDR3 coding sequence is TGTGCCAGCAGCTCCGGAGGGAATCTTGAAGCTTTCTTT.

The genes are TRBV7-8 and TRBJ1-2; 8 bases map to TRBD1. With V trimmed by 5 bases and J by 6 bases, 8 bases remained unmatched. In germline, CDR1 is SGHVS, CDR2 FQNEAQ. The CDR3 extends over 14 amino acids. CDR3 loop: CASSLVGTGDGYTF. The DNA for the CDR3 is TGTGCCAGCAGCCTAGTGGGGACAGGTGATGGCTACACCTTC.

The chain recombines TRBV18 with TRBJ2-5, with D hard to call. The CDR3 loop spans 14 amino acids. With 5 bases removed from V and 2 bases from J, the gap between germline ends came to 12 bases. Germline V lookup: CDR1 KGHSH, CDR2 LQKENI. The CDR3 region has the DNA TGTGCCAGCTCATCCCCTCCCGGGCAAGAGACCCAGTACTTC. Its translation: CASSSPPGQETQYF. Based on the CDR3 plus reference TRBV18 and TRBJ2-5, the full variable domain is NAGVMQNPRHLVRRRGQEARLRCSPMKGHSHVYWYRQLPEEGLKFMVYLQKENIIDESGMPKERFSAEFPKEGPSILRIQQVVRGDSAAYFCASSSPPGQETQYFGPGTRLLVL.

The chain uses TRBV11-1 and TRBJ2-3; perhaps D is TRBD1 or TRBD2 (5 bases each). The germline V gene encodes CDR1 SGHAT and CDR2 FQDESV (reference sequence). CDR3 length: 18 residues. Trimming left V 2 bases short and J 2 bases short, with 20 bases between. CDR3 bases: TGTGCCAGCAGCTTAAGTACGACCGGGGCGGGTGACACAGATACGCAGTATTTT. It specifies CASSLSTTGAGDTDTQYF.

V gene TRBV29-1 combines with J gene TRBJ1-5; D not resolved. The V gene's germline CDR1 is SQVTM and CDR2 ANQGSEA. This CDR3 contains 12 residues. Trimming removed 4 bases at V and 6 bases at J, with 10 bases between. The CDR3 here is CSVAGDSQPQHF. For the CDR3, the DNA is TGCAGCGTTGCTGGGGATAGTCAGCCCCAGCATTTT.

The genes are TRBV4-1 and TRBJ1-1; D may be TRBD1 (5 bases). Germline-derived CDR1 and CDR2 are MGHRA and YSYEKL. Between the trimmed V and J ends, which lost 2 bases and 4 bases, there was a span of 20 bases. CDR3 length equals 17 residues. The DNA of the CDR3 is TGCGCCAGCAGCCAAACCTCCCCCCGTGGGAGGGGCACTGAAGCTTTCTTT. The encoded protein is CASSQTSPRGRGTEAFF.